The TCR beta chain under discussion was sequenced for a study of CD8 T cells in ankylosing spondylitis. Study-wide findings and caveats: Reports of some motif variants in reactive arthritis synovial fluid and blood predate this one. Disease-linked clones proved CD8+ and comparatively uncommon in peripheral blood. Several highly homologous variants formed a TCR beta motif that appeared characteristic of ankylosing spondylitis blood. Significant enrichment of disease-linked clones was reported in matched ankylosing spondylitis synovial fluid.

TCRdb analysed the 5' RACE reads with MiXCR anew, one entry per CDR3 protein. Of about 480,000 distinct CDR3 sequences in the sample, 17% were seen once. The CDR3 covers 16 residues. The V gene end was trimmed by 4 bases and the J gene end by 4 bases; junction bases not matched to a gene: 5. Per germline, CDR1 SGHNT and CDR2 YENEEA. A note on this clonotype: Its target is unknown.

The rearrangement uses TRBV11-3 and TRBJ2-2, with TRBD1 identical over 11 bases. The sample consisted of blood, either unsorted or a sorted T cell fraction (not recorded which). This TCR was sampled from a male donor with ankylosing spondylitis. The CDR3 is CASSSGQGASTGELFF. The CDR3 DNA is TGTGCCAGCAGCTCCGGACAGGGGGCGAGCACCGGGGAGCTGTTTTTT.